The clone carrying this T cell receptor (beta chain) was picked up many times. Its antigen is as yet unknown. V was clipped by 5 bases and J by 4 bases, with 15 bases between them. The CDR3 loop spans 15 amino acids. Germline V gene data show CDR1 as LNHNV and CDR2 as YYDKDF (reference sequence). TCRdb reprocessed the RT-PCR reads with MiXCR, giving one entry per CDR3 protein. Among 450,000 to 500,000 distinct CDR3 sequences listed, approximately 9.9% were seen once. These data are taken from a study of response to subunit inactivated influenza vaccine. General study results and limits: It was suggested by the authors that few new T cells are recruited by each seasonal influenza vaccination.

The V gene is TRBV15, the J gene TRBJ2-1; D is ambiguous. The sample here was PBMCs from blood, taken roughly 46 days after vaccination. The receptor's source is a man aged 45-65 years who received an inactivated influenza vaccine. The CDR3 loop reads CATSHRRESYNEQFF. CDR3 nucleotides: TGTGCCACCAGCCATAGGAGAGAATCTTACAATGAGCAGTTCTTC.